The clone carrying this T cell receptor beta chain occurred a few times. Antigen specificity is unknown. V was shortened by 4 bases and J by 0 bases, with 6 bases between the two germline ends. Germline lookup yields CDR1 GTSNPN and CDR2 SVGIG (reference sequence). The CDR3 sequence is 12 residues long. A multiplex PCR was run with 60 Vbeta primers and 13 Jbeta primers. Clones were sequenced by immunoSEQ multiplex PCR, and TCRdb holds only the in-frame ones, with some missing. The table records under 200,000 clones, over 60% of them present only once. The sample is drawn from a study of cytomegalovirus exposure and HLA in healthy donors. Study findings and constraints: Several of the most significant clusters appeared linked to common viral pathogens, based on a later analysis.

The sequence came from a female donor in good health and CMV-seronegative. The chain uses TRBV30 and TRBJ1-1; D is uncertain. The material sequenced was PBMCs. CDR3: CAWIHMNTEAFF. CDR3 DNA sequence: TGTGCCTGGATTCACATGAACACTGAAGCTTTCTTT.